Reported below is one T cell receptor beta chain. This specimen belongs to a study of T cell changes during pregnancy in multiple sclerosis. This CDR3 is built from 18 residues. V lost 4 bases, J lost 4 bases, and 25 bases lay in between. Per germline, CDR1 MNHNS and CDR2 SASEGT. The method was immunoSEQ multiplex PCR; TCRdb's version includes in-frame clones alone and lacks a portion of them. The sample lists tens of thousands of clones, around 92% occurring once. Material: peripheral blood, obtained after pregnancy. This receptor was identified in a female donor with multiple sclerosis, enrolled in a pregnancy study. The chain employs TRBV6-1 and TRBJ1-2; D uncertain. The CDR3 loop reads CASSVWSPIAVSVYGYTF. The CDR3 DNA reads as TGTGCCAGCAGTGTCTGGAGTCCGATCGCCGTTTCGGTCTATGGCTACACCTTC.